This is a list of T cell receptor beta chains from one sample in a study of blood T cell repertoires in COVID-19. Using immunoSEQ multiplex PCR, the repertoire was profiled, and TCRdb retains in-frame clones only, with some absent. The sample records about 250,000 clones, approximately 90% being singletons. Sequencing was performed on PBMCs or T cells enriched from blood (not recorded which). The origin of the receptors is a woman aged 18-35 years who had recovered from COVID-19. The CDR3 runs from the conserved cysteine through the conserved F or W. A D gene is named only where the DNA matches it firmly. Expanded clones get a size class; other rows say once, few or many, or leave the size out.

DNA	CDR3	J	V	size	D
TGTGCCAGCAGCCGAAATAGCGGAACGAGCACCGGGGAGCTGTTTTTT	CASSRNSGTSTGELFF	TRBJ2-2	TRBV4-2	NA	NA
TGTGCCAGCAGCCGATCCCCTCTCCAAGCGGGAGGGGAGCAGTTCTTC	CASSRSPLQAGGEQFF	TRBJ2-1	TRBV7-3	NA	TRBD2
TGTGCCAGCAGCTCGATGGACAGGGAAGGAAAGGGCTACACCTTC	CASSSMDREGKGYTF	TRBJ1-2	TRBV27	NA	TRBD1
TGTGCCACCAGCACCCGACAGTTGAACACTGAAGCTTTCTTT	CATSTRQLNTEAFF	TRBJ1-1	TRBV15	NA	NA
TGTGCCAGCAGTTCAGCACAGCTATACACTGAAGCTTTCTTT	CASSSAQLYTEAFF	TRBJ1-1	TRBV2	NA	NA
TGTGCCAGCAGCTCGGGAGGGGCAGCCCAAGAGACCCAGTACTTC	CASSSGGAAQETQYF	TRBJ2-5	TRBV5-4	NA	TRBD2
TGTGCCAGCAGTCCAGCCCCAAGAGGTAACCAGCATTTT	CASSPAPRGNQHF	TRBJ1-5	TRBV6-6	NA	NA
TGTGCCAGCAGCTCCCCGGCAGGGATAGGACAGCCCCAGCATTTT	CASSSPAGIGQPQHF	TRBJ1-5	TRBV7-2	once	NA
TGTGCCAGCAGTTACAGGGGCGACTCCTACGAGCAGTACTTC	CASSYRGDSYEQYF	TRBJ2-7	TRBV6-5	NA	NA
TGTGCCAGCAGCCAAGGACAGGGCCCATACAATGAGCAGTTCTTC	CASSQGQGPYNEQFF	TRBJ2-1	TRBV4-2	NA	TRBD1
TGTGCCAGCAGCTTGACACTGAACACTGAAGCTTTCTTT	CASSLTLNTEAFF	TRBJ1-1	TRBV7-8	few	NA
TGTGCCAGCAGTTACCCCATCCACAGATTGAACACTGAAGCTTTCTTT	CASSYPIHRLNTEAFF	TRBJ1-1	TRBV6-2/TRBV6-3	once	NA
TGTGCCAGCAGCCATACCGGGACTAGCGGAGACAATGAGCAGTTCTTC	CASSHTGTSGDNEQFF	TRBJ2-1	TRBV7-9	NA	TRBD2
TGTGCCAGTAGTACTAGCGCCCTTCCTTCCTACGAGCAGTACTTC	CASSTSALPSYEQYF	TRBJ2-7	TRBV19	NA	NA
TGTGCCAGCAGTAAAGACAGGTTGTTGTCTAAGAACACTGAAGCTTTCTTT	CASSKDRLLSKNTEAFF	TRBJ1-1	TRBV11-3	NA	NA
TGCAGTGCTAGTGGGTTGGCGGAATTAGTAACTGAAGCTTTCTTT	CSASGLAELVTEAFF	TRBJ1-1	TRBV20-1	NA	NA
TGTGCCAGCAGCGAGGGAGGTACGCAGTATTTT	CASSEGGTQYF	TRBJ2-3	TRBV9	NA	NA
TGTGCCAGCAGTCTGAAAGGACTAGCCTACAATGAGCAGTTCTTC	CASSLKGLAYNEQFF	TRBJ2-1	TRBV3-1/TRBV3-2	NA	TRBD2
TGTGCCAGCAGCTTACCTAGGACAGAGACGAACACTGAAGCTTTCTTT	CASSLPRTETNTEAFF	TRBJ1-1	TRBV5-4	once	NA
TGTGCCAGTAGTACTCGAGACTATGGCTACACCTTC	CASSTRDYGYTF	TRBJ1-2	TRBV19	NA	NA
TGTGCCACCAGTGATTTTGGACACCTCGGGAACACCGGGGAGCTGTTTTTT	CATSDFGHLGNTGELFF	TRBJ2-2	TRBV24-1	NA	NA
TGTGCCAGTATTGAGCGGGAAGGAGGGTACTCTGAAGCTTTCTTT	CASIEREGGYSEAFF	TRBJ1-1	TRBV19	NA	NA
TGTGCCAGCAGTGCCCAACAACTACTCTACGAGCAGTACTTC	CASSAQQLLYEQYF	TRBJ2-7	TRBV2	NA	NA
TGCAGCGTTGAGAGACAGGGGCGAAGCTACAATGAGCAGTTCTTC	CSVERQGRSYNEQFF	TRBJ2-1	TRBV29-1	NA	TRBD1
TGTGCCAGTAGTGTGGTCCCCGGGACAGGGGGCGCCGGAACCTATGGCTACACCTTC	CASSVVPGTGGAGTYGYTF	TRBJ1-2	TRBV19	once	TRBD1
TGTGCCAGCTCATACGGCACAGGGGCGCACACTGAAGCTTTCTTT	CASSYGTGAHTEAFF	TRBJ1-1	TRBV18	NA	TRBD1
TGTGCCAGCAGCACCATGGGGCAGCCCTATGGCTACACCTTC	CASSTMGQPYGYTF	TRBJ1-2	TRBV7-2	NA	NA
TGTGCCAGCAGTGTGTTCGGGAACAGATTCTCCATGAACACTGAAGCTTTCTTT	CASSVFGNRFSMNTEAFF	TRBJ1-1	TRBV2	NA	NA
TGTGCCAGCAGGTGGACAGGGGAGACCGGGGAGCTGTTTTTT	CASRWTGETGELFF	TRBJ2-2	TRBV25-1	NA	TRBD1
TGTGCCAGCAGACCGCGGGTCACGGGGGGCACAGATACGCAGTATTTT	CASRPRVTGGTDTQYF	TRBJ2-3	TRBV11-3	NA	NA
TGTGCCAGCAGTCGACCGGGACAGGGGCGGAACACTGAAGCTTTCTTT	CASSRPGQGRNTEAFF	TRBJ1-1	TRBV28	NA	TRBD1
TGTGCCAGCAGCCCTAGGGGGCAGGCCTACGAGCAGTACTTC	CASSPRGQAYEQYF	TRBJ2-7	TRBV7-9	NA	TRBD1
TGTGCCAGCAGTTACCTCAGGGGCTCCAATCAGCCCCAGCATTTT	CASSYLRGSNQPQHF	TRBJ1-5	TRBV6-5	NA	NA
TGCAGCGTAAAGGGAGTCGAATCAAATGGCTACACCTTC	CSVKGVESNGYTF	TRBJ1-2	TRBV29-1	NA	NA
TGTGCCAGCTCAAAGACAGGGGGAAACACTGAAGCTTTCTTT	CASSKTGGNTEAFF	TRBJ1-1	TRBV18	NA	TRBD1
TGCAGTGCTACTGACAGGGGTTGGAACACTGAAGCTTTCTTT	CSATDRGWNTEAFF	TRBJ1-1	TRBV20-1	NA	TRBD1
TGTGCCAGCAGCCCGTCTCTCGGGGGGTACACTGAAGCTTTCTTT	CASSPSLGGYTEAFF	TRBJ1-1	TRBV5-4	NA	NA
TGTGCCACCAGCAGGGATCAGCGGGGGGGGCCGTATTTT	CATSRDQRGGPYF	TRBJ2-3	TRBV15	few	TRBD2
TGTGCCAGCCTCGGCCAAGAGACCCAGTACTTC	CASLGQETQYF	TRBJ2-5	TRBV11-1	NA	NA
TGTGCCAGCAAGAGAGCGGGACCCACAGATACGCAGTATTTT	CASKRAGPTDTQYF	TRBJ2-3	TRBV2	NA	TRBD2
TGTGCCAGCAGCGGACAGTCCGGGACTGAAGCTTTCTTT	CASSGQSGTEAFF	TRBJ1-1	TRBV7-9	NA	NA
TGTGCCAGCAGTAAAACCGCAGACAGGTCAGAAGCTTTCTTT	CASSKTADRSEAFF	TRBJ1-1	TRBV7-3	NA	NA